A selection of T cell receptor beta chains follows, all from one sample in a study of cytomegalovirus exposure and HLA in healthy donors. Measured with immunoSEQ multiplex PCR; TCRdb has only the in-frame clones, and not every one. Among under 150,000 clones listed, 76% were seen once. Sequenced sample: PBMCs. The receptors originated from a female donor in good health and CMV-seropositive. Both conserved end residues are part of each CDR3.

j_call: TRBJ2-6; v_call: TRBV28; cdr3_aa: CASSGRGPSGANVLTF
j_call: TRBJ1-2; v_call: TRBV28; cdr3_aa: CASRPTTGYGYTF
j_call: TRBJ2-3; v_call: TRBV5-1; cdr3_aa: CASSLVGSGNTDTQYF
j_call: TRBJ2-5; v_call: TRBV7-9; cdr3_aa: CASSPYGSRGLYQETQYF
j_call: TRBJ2-3; v_call: TRBV28; cdr3_aa: CASSSGQLRTDTQYF
j_call: TRBJ1-2; v_call: TRBV7-9; cdr3_aa: CASSSGTAGPYGYTF
j_call: TRBJ1-1; v_call: TRBV19; cdr3_aa: CASSLQGMNTEAFF
j_call: TRBJ2-7; v_call: TRBV4-1; cdr3_aa: CASSRSGGSSYEQYF
j_call: TRBJ2-7; v_call: TRBV11-2; cdr3_aa: CASSVYRGRDEQYF
j_call: TRBJ2-7; v_call: TRBV11-2; cdr3_aa: CASSLGDTSYEQYF